The rows below give T cell receptor beta chains drawn from one sample of a study of blood T cell repertoires in COVID-19. Assay: immunoSEQ multiplex PCR; the TCRdb copy retains only in-frame clones and omits some. The sample yields tens of thousands of clones, around 79% seen once. The sequenced sample consisted of peripheral blood. Every receptor here comes from a human donor in a cohort sampled during active COVID-19. CDR3s include the opening cysteine and the closing phenylalanine or tryptophan. A D gene is named only where the DNA matches it firmly. Rows give clone size only sometimes, using once, few, many, or a class for an expanded clone.

size	V	D	J	CDR3	DNA
.	TRBV6-5	.	TRBJ2-5	CASSYVLGRGQETQYF	TGTGCCAGCAGTTACGTACTGGGAAGGGGGCAAGAGACCCAGTACTTC
medium-sized	TRBV6-1	.	TRBJ1-5	CASSDRQASNQPQHF	TGTGCCAGCAGTGACAGACAGGCCAGCAATCAGCCCCAGCATTTT
.	TRBV18	TRBD1	TRBJ1-2	CASSPTADRGRLGGYTF	TGTGCCAGCTCACCAACCGCGGACAGGGGGCGATTGGGCGGCTACACCTTC
.	TRBV4-3	TRBD1	TRBJ1-2	CASSQDPGTGGLGYTF	TGCGCCAGCAGCCAAGATCCCGGGACAGGCGGACTTGGCTACACCTTC
.	TRBV5-5	.	TRBJ1-1	CASSPRGNTEAFF	TGTGCCAGCAGCCCCCGGGGGAACACTGAAGCTTTCTTT
few	TRBV3-1/TRBV3-2	TRBD1	TRBJ2-7	CASSQVQGAYEQYF	TGTGCCAGCAGCCAGGTACAGGGGGCCTACGAGCAGTACTTC
.	TRBV6-6	TRBD1	TRBJ1-6	CASTKKGANNSPLHF	TGTGCCAGCACCAAGAAGGGGGCGAATAATTCACCCCTCCACTTT
.	TRBV13	TRBD1	TRBJ2-3	CASSPTPGQGPDTQYF	TGTGCCAGCAGCCCCACTCCGGGACAGGGGCCAGATACGCAGTATTTT
.	TRBV5-4	.	TRBJ2-7	CASSLPESYEQYF	TGTGCCAGCAGCTTGCCGGAGTCCTACGAGCAGTACTTC
few	TRBV19	.	TRBJ1-4	CASSIRSFATNEKLFF	TGTGCCAGTAGTATTAGGAGCTTTGCAACTAATGAAAAACTGTTTTTT
.	TRBV28	TRBD1	TRBJ1-4	CASSGTTGWAEKLFF	TGTGCCAGCAGTGGAACGACAGGGTGGGCTGAAAAACTGTTTTTT
.	TRBV15	TRBD2	TRBJ2-7	CATSRGGGSPYEQYF	TGTGCCACCAGCCGAGGTGGCGGGAGTCCCTACGAGCAGTACTTC
few	TRBV30	.	TRBJ1-2	CAWNGGEGASGYTF	TGTGCCTGGAATGGCGGGGAAGGGGCATCGGGCTACACCTTC
.	TRBV5-1	TRBD2	TRBJ2-7	CASSLGLLLAGGIYEQYF	TGCGCCAGCAGCTTGGGGCTGCTCCTAGCGGGTGGGATTTACGAGCAGTACTTC
.	TRBV6-1	.	TRBJ2-1	CASSDSSGTYNEQFF	TGTGCCAGCAGTGACAGTAGCGGTACCTACAATGAGCAGTTCTTC
.	TRBV9	TRBD1	TRBJ1-5	CASSDRGNQPQHF	TGTGCCAGCAGCGACAGGGGGAATCAGCCCCAGCATTTT
.	TRBV15	TRBD2	TRBJ2-5	CATSSTSGRPPGTQYF	TGTGCCACCAGCAGCACTAGCGGGAGGCCCCCCGGGACCCAGTACTTC
.	TRBV19	.	TRBJ2-3	CASSIDTDTDTQYF	TGTGCCAGTAGTATAGATACAGACACAGATACGCAGTATTTT
.	TRBV4-1	TRBD1	TRBJ1-2	CASSRGTALQGDGYTF	TGCGCCAGCAGCCGCGGGACAGCCCTTCAGGGCGATGGCTACACCTTC
.	TRBV3-1/TRBV3-2	TRBD1	TRBJ2-5	CASSHQGVALQETQYF	TGTGCCAGCAGCCACCAGGGGGTAGCGTTGCAAGAGACCCAGTACTTC
.	TRBV24-1	.	TRBJ2-1	CATRGLASEQFF	TGTGCCACCAGGGGTCTAGCGTCTGAGCAGTTCTTC
.	TRBV5-5	TRBD2	TRBJ2-4	CASSLGAGGPSLAKNIQYF	TGTGCCAGCAGCTTGGGGGCGGGAGGGCCTTCACTAGCCAAAAACATTCAGTACTTC
.	TRBV19	TRBD1	TRBJ2-7	CASSPLEGQGAYEQYF	TGTGCCAGTAGTCCCCTCGAGGGACAGGGAGCCTACGAGCAGTACTTC
.	TRBV7-9	TRBD1	TRBJ2-7	CASSWGQGAGEQYF	TGTGCCAGCAGCTGGGGACAGGGGGCCGGGGAGCAGTACTTC
.	TRBV6-2/TRBV6-3	TRBD2	TRBJ2-7	CASSYSSLAGGYEQYF	TGTGCCAGCAGTTACTCGTCACTAGCGGGAGGTTACGAGCAGTACTTC
.	TRBV18	TRBD1	TRBJ1-1	CASSRGQADTEAFF	TGTGCCAGCTCACGGGGACAGGCGGACACTGAAGCTTTCTTT